One sample yielded the 26 T cell receptor beta chains listed below, sequenced in a study of blood T cell repertoires in COVID-19. Sequencing was performed with immunoSEQ multiplex PCR; in TCRdb, only in-frame clones are kept and a portion is missing. This sample carries approximately 350,000 clones, 85% to 90% of them seen once, and the ten largest clones take 0.95% to 1.1%. Material for sequencing was PBMCs or T cells enriched from blood (not recorded which). Receptors were obtained from a man between 18 and 35 years old who had recovered from COVID-19.

This clone occurred a few times. The V gene is TRBV28, the J gene TRBJ1-5; D is unresolved. Trimming removed 6 bases at V and 0 bases at J, with 12 bases between. This CDR3 has 15 residues. CDR1 is MDHEN and CDR2 is SYDVKM in the germline V gene. CDR3 DNA: TGTGCCAGCAGGCCCGACATTTTTAGCAATCAGCCCCAGCATTTT. It codes for CASRPDIFSNQPQHF.

The DNA of the CDR3 is TGCGCCAGCAGCCAAGAGACTGGCACGCAGCCCCAGCATTTT. Protein product: CASSQETGTQPQHF. The genes are TRBV4-3 and TRBJ1-5; D unclear. Germline assignment: CDR1 LGHNA and CDR2 YSLEER. CDR3 length: 14 amino acids. Trimming stripped 0 bases from V and 7 bases from J, with 10 bases between.

V gene TRBV6-4 combines with J gene TRBJ2-2; D remains ambiguous. V lost 6 bases to trimming and J lost 5 bases, with 10 bases between them. Germline-derived CDR1 and CDR2 are MRHNA and SNTAGT. The CDR3 loop spans 13 amino acids. The CDR3 spells CASRALETGELFF. DNA for the CDR3: TGTGCCAGCAGAGCCCTAGAGACCGGGGAGCTGTTTTTT.

The chain combines TRBV27 with TRBJ2-7; D may be TRBD1 (5 bases). CDR3 size: 13 residues. The germline V gene encodes CDR1 MNHEY and CDR2 SMNVEV (reference sequence). V lost 6 bases and J 3 bases, leaving 12 bases between the germline ends. CDR3 nucleotides: TGTGCCAGCAGCCATCAGGGTTTCTACGAGCAGTACTTC. Protein: CASSHQGFYEQYF.

The chain employs TRBV4-1 and TRBJ1-5, with a weak D call TRBD1 (6 bases). V lost 4 bases and J lost 3, with 13 bases in between. Germline V lookup: CDR1 MGHRA, CDR2 YSYEKL. The CDR3 is 15 amino acids. CDR3 loop: CASSLLTGNNQPQHF. Written as DNA, the CDR3 is TGCGCCAGCAGCCTCCTGACAGGCAACAATCAGCCCCAGCATTTT.

This chain joins TRBV11-3 and TRBJ2-3; TRBD1 matches 8 bases. The CDR3 is made up of 15 amino acids. Germline-derived CDR1 and CDR2 are SGHNT and YENEEA. The V gene end was trimmed by 5 bases and the J gene end by 2 bases; junction bases not matched to a gene: 6. In DNA, the CDR3 is TGTGCCAGCAGCCCTAGGACAGGGATCACAGATACGCAGTATTTT. It codes for CASSPRTGITDTQYF.

V and J are TRBV28 and TRBJ2-1, with 14 positions matching TRBD2. V was pared by 5 bases and J by 7 bases, with 7 bases of the junction left unmatched. The CDR3 is 16 residues long. The germline V gene encodes CDR1 MDHEN and CDR2 SYDVKM. The CDR3 DNA reads TGTGCCAGCAGTGGGACTAGCGGGAGCCTCCGGAATGAGCAGTTCTTC. Encoded protein: CASSGTSGSLRNEQFF. The variable domain in full, completed from reference TRBV28 and TRBJ2-1, reads DVKVTQSSRYLVKRTGEKVFLECVQDMDHENMFWYRQDPGLGLRLIYFSYDVKMKEKGDIPEGYSVSREKKERFSLILESASTNQTSMYLCASSGTSGSLRNEQFFGPGTRLTVL.

V is TRBV6-2 or TRBV6-3 and J is TRBJ2-7, with D unresolved. Germline-derived CDR1 and CDR2 are MNHEY and SVGEGT. V was pared by 5 bases and J by 6 bases, with 5 bases between. The CDR3 has 10 residues. This CDR3 is CASSHGEQYF. The DNA for the CDR3 is TGTGCCAGCAGTCACGGCGAGCAGTACTTC.

The chain links TRBV11-2 to TRBJ1-1; the match to TRBD1 covers 8 bases. J lost 5 bases, V lost 10 bases, and 21 bases had no gene match. The CDR3 extends over 17 amino acids. Per the germline V gene, CDR1 is SGHAT and CDR2 is FQNNGV. The CDR3 sequence: CATHPPGGRADVTEAFF. The CDR3 nucleotides read TGTGCCACTCACCCCCCAGGGGGCAGGGCGGATGTGACTGAAGCTTTCTTT.

The rearrangement links TRBV4-1 to TRBJ2-7, with TRBD1 matching over 7 bases. This CDR3 contains 15 residues. CDR1 MGHRA and CDR2 YSYEKL come from the germline V gene. V was pared by 4 bases and J by 5 bases, with 11 bases of the junction left unmatched. The CDR3 region is CASSLQGPGGDEQYF. The CDR3 DNA reads as TGCGCCAGCAGCCTACAGGGGCCCGGTGGAGACGAGCAGTACTTC.

The count of this clone is one. The chain uses TRBV7-9 and TRBJ1-3; D ambiguous. CDR1 is SEHNR and CDR2 is FQNEAQ in the germline V gene (reference sequence). CDR3 length: 15 amino acids. Trimming shortened V by 5 bases and J by 0 bases, and 11 bases separated the two germline ends. CDR3 sequence (DNA): TGTGCCAGCAGCCCCACCGACATCTCTGGAAACACCATATATTTT. Its protein product is CASSPTDISGNTIYF.

This clone has more than one count but fewer than ten. The chain employs TRBV20-1 and TRBJ1-3; the D is unclear. Germline CDR1 reads DFQATT; CDR2 reads SNEGSKA (reference sequence). The CDR3 length is 12 residues. With 3 bases removed from V and 0 bases from J, the gap between germline ends came to 3 bases. CDR3 region: CSASHSGNTIYF. CDR3 in DNA: TGCAGTGCTAGTCACTCTGGAAACACCATATATTTT.

This rearrangement joins TRBV6-1 to TRBJ2-7; TRBD1 matches at 10 bases. The trim removed 2 bases at V and 5 bases at J, leaving 9 bases unmatched. The CDR3 spans 16 residues. Germline V gene lookup returns CDR1 MNHNS and CDR2 SASEGT. The CDR3: CASSESPGQGSDEQYF. CDR3 sequence (DNA): TGTGCCAGCAGTGAATCACCGGGACAGGGGTCCGACGAGCAGTACTTC.

V usage is TRBV19 and J usage is TRBJ1-2, with a possible D match to TRBD1 (6 bases). The CDR3 is 14 amino acids. The V gene lost 5 bases and the J gene lost 2 bases, with 12 bases spanning the gap. CDR1 is LNHDA and CDR2 is SQIVND in the germline V gene (reference sequence). The DNA of the CDR3 is TGTGCCAGTAGTGTAATGGACAGCAACTATGGCTACACCTTC. Translated: CASSVMDSNYGYTF.

The gene calls are TRBV5-1 and TRBJ1-3; possibly TRBD1 for D (5 bases). Deletions cut 4 bases from V and 0 bases from J, with 20 bases between. There are 18 residues in the CDR3. Per the germline V gene, CDR1 is SGHRS and CDR2 is YFSETQ. The CDR3 nucleotides are TGCGCCAGCAGCGGAAACACGCCAGGGAGGCTCTCTGGAAACACCATATATTTT. Its protein is CASSGNTPGRLSGNTIYF.

The V call is TRBV9, the J call TRBJ1-6, with 7 bases matching TRBD1. Trimming removed 0 bases from V and 9 bases from J; junction bases left unmatched: 6. Germline CDR1 SGDLS, CDR2 YYNGEE. The CDR3 extends over 15 amino acids. CDR3 region: CASSVEGATSSPLHF. The CDR3 bases are TGTGCCAGCAGCGTAGAGGGGGCAACGAGTTCACCCCTCCACTTT. Based on the CDR3 plus reference TRBV9 and TRBJ1-6, the full variable domain is DSGVTQTPKHLITATGQRVTLRCSPRSGDLSVYWYQQSLDQGLQFLIQYYNGEERAKGNILERFSAQQFPDLHSELNLSSLELGDSALYFCASSVEGATSSPLHFGNGTRLTVT.

The chain is built from TRBV29-1 and TRBJ2-3; possible D gene TRBD1, 6 bases. CDR3 length: 16 residues. V shed 3 bases and J shed 5 bases, with 21 bases lying between them. The germline V gene has CDR1 SQVTM and CDR2 ANQGSEA. The CDR3 DNA sequence: TGCAGCGTTGAGGGGTCCAGGGGTATGAGTCAAGATACGCAGTATTTT. Amino acid sequence: CSVEGSRGMSQDTQYF.

This chain joins TRBV4-2 and TRBJ2-4; TRBD2 matches 16 bases. The CDR3 is 19 amino acids. Unmatched junction bases numbered 2, after V lost 0 bases and J lost 0 bases. CDR1 LGHNA and CDR2 YNFKEQ come from the germline V gene. The CDR3 DNA reads TGTGCCAGCAGCCAAGAGGGACTAGCGGGGGGGCTAGCCAAAAACATTCAGTACTTC. Protein: CASSQEGLAGGLAKNIQYF.

J is TRBJ2-5 and V is TRBV19, with a possible D match to TRBD1 (6 bases). CDR1 LNHDA and CDR2 SQIVND come from the germline V gene (reference sequence). The CDR3 totals 12 residues. Trimming left V 9 bases short and J 4 bases short, with 12 bases between. CDR3 region: CASSGDRETQYF. CDR3 DNA sequence: TGTGCCAGCTCAGGGGACCGAGAGACCCAGTACTTC. Drawing the rest from reference TRBV19 and TRBJ2-5, the complete variable domain is DGGITQSPKYLFRKEGQNVTLSCEQNLNHDAMYWYRQDPGQGLRLIYYSQIVNDFQKGDIAEGYSVSREKKESFPLTVTSAQKNPTAFYLCASSGDRETQYFGPGTRLLVL.

V usage is TRBV4-2 and J usage is TRBJ2-5, with TRBD2 identical over 16 bases. CDR1 LGHNA and CDR2 YNFKEQ come from the germline V gene. CDR3 length: 16 residues. After removal of 5 bases from V and 4 bases from J, the junction contained 4 bases not matched to a gene. CDR3 nucleotides: TGTGCCAGCAGCTTCGGGACTAGCGGGGGGGGAGAGACCCAGTACTTC. Protein sequence: CASSFGTSGGGETQYF.

CDR3: CASRPGQGVDIYGYTF. The CDR3, as DNA: TGTGCCAGCAGGCCGGGACAGGGAGTCGATATATATGGCTACACCTTC. The chain combines TRBV21-1 with TRBJ1-2; the table's D gene call, TRBD1, was not cross checked with the DNA. TRBV21-1 is flagged as a pseudogene. This CDR3 is 16 amino acids long.

V usage is TRBV20-1 and J usage is TRBJ2-3, with D maybe TRBD1 (6 bases). V was clipped by 3 bases and J by 11 bases, with 12 bases between them. The CDR3 is made up of 11 amino acids. CDR1 and CDR2 (germline): DFQATT, SNEGSKA (reference sequence). CDR3 amino acids: CSASPQGGQYF. Written as DNA, the CDR3 is TGCAGTGCTAGCCCCCAAGGGGGGCAGTATTTT.

The genes are TRBV7-2 and TRBJ1-2; no clear D. The V end was cut by 5 bases, the J end by 5 bases, with 15 bases between. Germline values: CDR1 SGHTA, CDR2 FQGNSA. This CDR3 contains 14 residues. The CDR3 bases are TGTGCCAGCAGCCTTCTACTAGCCGCTTATGGCTACACCTTC. It encodes CASSLLLAAYGYTF. The full variable domain, completed using reference TRBV7-2 and TRBJ1-2, is GAGVSQSPSNKVTEKGKDVELRCDPISGHTALYWYRQSLGQGLEFLIYFQGNSAPDKSGLPSDRFSAERTGGSVSTLTIQRTQQEDSAVYLCASSLLLAAYGYTFGSGTRLTVV.

The rearrangement uses TRBV7-8 and TRBJ2-7; D is possibly TRBD1 (6 bases). Looked up from germline, CDR1 is SGHVS and CDR2 is FQNEAQ. This CDR3 is 15 amino acids long. The germline V and J ends were trimmed by 0 bases and 1 base, with 10 bases remaining between them. The DNA of the CDR3 is TGTGCCAGCAGCTTAGCTCAGGACAGTTCCTACGAGCAGTACTTC. Protein product: CASSLAQDSSYEQYF. Using reference TRBV7-8 and TRBJ2-7 for the parts outside the CDR3, the full variable domain is GAGVSQSPRYKVAKRGQDVALRCDPISGHVSLFWYQQALGQGPEFLTYFQNEAQLDKSGLPSDRFFAERPEGSVSTLKIQRTQQEDSAVYLCASSLAQDSSYEQYFGPGTRLTVT.

The V gene is TRBV27, the J gene TRBJ1-6; D not resolved. CDR3 length: 12 residues. V lost 7 bases, J lost 7 bases, and 8 bases lay in between. Per germline, CDR1 MNHEY and CDR2 SMNVEV (reference sequence). This chain's CDR3 is CASTVGNSPLHF. The CDR3 DNA reads TGTGCCAGCACGGTCGGGAATTCACCCCTCCACTTT.

J is TRBJ2-1 and V is TRBV6-2 or TRBV6-3, with 7 nucleotides matching TRBD1. The ends lost 0 bases at V and 7 bases at J; junction bases unmatched: 9. Per germline, CDR1 MNHEY and CDR2 SVGEGT. CDR3 length equals 16 residues. The CDR3 region is CASSYSGYMGQNEQFF. DNA for the CDR3: TGTGCCAGCAGTTACTCCGGCTATATGGGACAGAATGAGCAGTTCTTC.